These 14 T cell receptor beta chains share one sample of origin, sequenced in a study of Ad26.COV2.S vaccination and SARS-CoV-2 variants. The data were produced by immunoSEQ multiplex PCR, yet TCRdb's version contains in-frame clones alone and is incomplete. Of approximately 300,000 clones in the sample, roughly 80% were seen once. Treatment noted: 15 to 20 received Ad26.COV2.S at low or high dose, single or two shots; 5 received placebo; per-sample allocation not given. Vaccine and placebo recipients were sampled on day 63 after the first injection. The specimen was peripheral blood, collected in a trial of Ad26.COV2.S vaccine versus placebo. The receptors stem from a person aged 18-65 years who received the Ad26.COV2.S COVID-19 vaccine or a placebo.

The chain combines TRBV12-3 or TRBV12-4 with TRBJ1-2; TRBD1 might be the D (6 bases). This CDR3 has 13 residues. V lost 5 bases and J 5 bases, leaving 12 bases between the germline ends. The CDR3 sequence is CASSATGPYGYTF. In DNA, the CDR3 is TGTGCCAGCAGTGCCACAGGGCCTTATGGCTACACCTTC.

This chain joins TRBV28 and TRBJ1-2; no firm D call. The germline V and J ends were trimmed by 2 bases and 8 bases, with 12 bases remaining between them. There are 13 residues in the CDR3. From germline, CDR1 is MDHEN and CDR2 SYDVKM. The CDR3 spells CASSLASRRGYTF. The DNA of the CDR3 is TGTGCCAGCAGTTTAGCTTCACGGAGGGGCTACACCTTC.

The rearrangement joins TRBV2 to TRBJ2-6, with a possible D match to TRBD2 (6 bases). V was pared by 0 bases and J by 0 bases, with 12 bases between. Per the germline V gene, CDR1 is SNHLY and CDR2 is FYNNEI. The CDR3 has 18 amino acids. The CDR3 loop reads CASSEAGRGASGANVLTF. CDR3 nucleotide sequence: TGTGCCAGCAGTGAAGCCGGGCGGGGCGCCTCTGGGGCCAACGTCCTGACTTTC. Variable domain in full (rest from reference TRBV2 and TRBJ2-6): EPEVTQTPSHQVTQMGQEVILRCVPISNHLYFYWYRQILGQKVEFLVSFYNNEISEKSEIFDDQFSVERPDGSNFTLKIRSTKLEDSAMYFCASSEAGRGASGANVLTFGAGSRLTVL.

This clone was recorded only once. The rearrangement uses TRBV21-1 and TRBJ2-4; the table calls TRBD1, which could not be checked here. TRBV21-1 corresponds to a pseudogene. This CDR3 is built from 17 residues. The CDR3 DNA reads TGTGCCAGCAGCAAGCTGTGGAGGGGGCTTATGGAAAACATTCAGTACTTC. Amino acid sequence: CASSKLWRGLMENIQYF.

The V and J genes are TRBV14 and TRBJ2-3; the match to TRBD1 covers 8 bases. The germline V gene has CDR1 SGHDN and CDR2 FVKESK. Losses at the gene ends were 1 base for V and 2 bases for J; bases not matched to a gene: 5. The CDR3 covers 16 residues. CDR3 region: CASSQVAGGVTDTQYF. The CDR3, as DNA: TGTGCCAGCAGCCAAGTGGCAGGGGGCGTCACAGATACGCAGTATTTT. Supplemented by reference TRBV14 and TRBJ2-3, the full variable domain reads EAGVTQFPSHSVIEKGQTVTLRCDPISGHDNLYWYRRVMGKEIKFLLHFVKESKQDESGMPNNRFLAERTGGTYSTLKVQPAELEDSGVYFCASSQVAGGVTDTQYFGPGTRLTVL.

The gene calls are TRBV19 and TRBJ1-2; 7 nucleotides match TRBD1. Germline V gives CDR1 LNHDA, CDR2 SQIVND (reference sequence). The CDR3 is made up of 17 amino acids. V lost 3 bases and J lost 4; bases outside the gene matches: 14. The CDR3 DNA sequence: TGTGCCAGTAGTATCACCTCATCCTCAGACAGGGCCTATGGCTACACCTTC. Its protein is CASSITSSSDRAYGYTF.

The rearrangement joins TRBV6-1 to TRBJ2-5, with a possible D match to TRBD2 (7 bases). The V end lost 3 bases, the J end lost 2 bases, and 19 bases lay between the germline ends. Germline CDR1 and CDR2: MNHNS and SASEGT. The CDR3 consists of 17 residues. This CDR3 reads CASSELVGGRGQETQYF. The CDR3 DNA reads as TGTGCCAGCAGTGAGTTGGTCGGGGGGCGAGGTCAAGAGACCCAGTACTTC.

The J gene is TRBJ2-2, the V gene TRBV10-1, with D perhaps matching TRBD1 or TRBD2 (5 bases each). The CDR3 runs 15 residues. V was trimmed by 5 bases and J by 0 bases, leaving 10 bases between them. Germline values: CDR1 WNHNN, CDR2 SYGVQD (reference sequence). Written as DNA, the CDR3 is TGCGCCAGCAGTCCGGGACGGCCGAACACCGGGGAGCTGTTTTTT. It encodes CASSPGRPNTGELFF.

This sequence joins TRBV18 and TRBJ1-2; D is undetermined. Between the trimmed V and J ends, which lost 4 bases and 8 bases, there was a span of 23 bases. The CDR3 contains 16 residues. CDR1 is KGHSH, CDR2 LQKENI, per germline. The CDR3 loop reads CASSRWADEAGKGYTF. Written as DNA, the CDR3 is TGTGCCAGCTCACGTTGGGCCGACGAGGCGGGAAAAGGCTACACCTTC.

V gene TRBV28 combines with J gene TRBJ2-5; D is perhaps TRBD1 or TRBD2 (6 bases each). The CDR3 length is 15 residues. Trimming stripped 5 bases from V and 5 bases from J, with 18 bases between. Germline loops: CDR1 MDHEN, CDR2 SYDVKM. CDR3 DNA: TGTGCCAGCAGTGGACACAGGGAGGTCGTGGAGACCCAGTACTTC. It specifies CASSGHREVVETQYF.

A few counts support this clone. CDR3 residues: CASSGGSSYNSPLHF. CDR3 coding DNA: TGTGCCAGCAGTGGGGGGAGCTCCTATAATTCACCCCTCCACTTT. The chain has TRBV2 and TRBJ1-6; tentatively, D is TRBD1 (5 bases). From germline, CDR1 is SNHLY and CDR2 FYNNEI. V dropped 4 bases and J dropped 0 bases, with 7 bases sitting between them. This CDR3 has 15 amino acids.

This rearrangement joins TRBV25-1 to TRBJ1-4, with 7 bases lining up with TRBD1. With V trimmed by 5 bases and J by 10 bases, 7 bases remained unmatched. Germline lookup yields CDR1 MGHDK and CDR2 SYGVNS. There are 13 residues in the CDR3. Here the CDR3 DNA reads TGTGCCAGCAGTATAGACAGGGCCGGAAAACTGTTTTTT. Translated: CASSIDRAGKLFF.

The sample holds one count of this clone. This chain uses TRBV27 with TRBJ1-1; TRBD1 agrees at 9 bases. Germline lookup yields CDR1 MNHEY and CDR2 SMNVEV (reference sequence). CDR3 size: 13 residues. The junction had 4 bases not matched to a gene; V was cut back by 3 bases and J by 8 bases. CDR3 sequence reads: CASSLSGTGEAFF. The CDR3 bases are TGTGCCAGCAGTTTGTCAGGGACAGGGGAAGCTTTCTTT.

In its sample, this clone was seen once. CDR3 sequence reads: CASSLTGTGVVQETQYF. The CDR3 nucleotides read TGTGCCAGCAGTCTAACTGGGACAGGGGTGGTTCAAGAGACCCAGTACTTC. This chain joins TRBV6-6 and TRBJ2-5; 10 nucleotides agree with TRBD1. The CDR3 is made up of 17 amino acids. J lost 2 bases, V lost 5 bases, and 11 bases had no gene match. Germline V gene lookup returns CDR1 MNHNY and CDR2 SVGAGI (reference sequence).